This T cell receptor beta chain was observed in a study of vaccination effects on CD4 cells after COVID-19. Ahead of sequencing, the ViraFEST assay grew antigen-specific CD4+ T cells using viral peptide pools. Upon completion of more than eight days in culture, CD4+ T cells were isolated. Vaccinated recipients, who were negative for nucleocapsid antibodies, had no history of SARS-CoV-2 infection. The CDR3 runs to 14 residues. CDR1 and CDR2 (germline): MNHEY, SVGAGI. V shed 7 bases and J 1 base; nucleotides not matched to a gene: 3. Note on this clone: Antigen specificity is unknown.

Notes on the study in general: Few convalescent patients, and no early post-infection timepoints, were available to the study.

Sequencing was performed with immunoSEQ multiplex PCR; in TCRdb, only in-frame clones are kept and a portion is missing. The data contain around 13,000 clones, less than 85% of them singletons. The clonotype was recovered from a human donor who received a COVID-19 vaccine. The sequences come from CD4+ T cells from PBMCs cultured with HCoV-229E spike peptides, collected before COVID-19 vaccination. The chain is built from TRBV6-5 and TRBJ1-1; 10 bases agree with TRBD1. The CDR3 DNA follows: TGTGCCAGCACGAGACAGGGGGCGAACACTGAAGCTTTCTTT. Its translation: CASTRQGANTEAFF.